Each of the 18 T cell receptor beta chains below was sequenced from the same sample in a study of blood T cell repertoires in COVID-19. Repertoires were generated with immunoSEQ multiplex PCR, while TCRdb's copy carries only in-frame clones and drops some. The sample carries 200,000 to 250,000 clones, 70% to 85% recorded once. The source material was peripheral blood. Source of these receptors: an elderly man with acute or convalescent COVID-19.

CDR3 amino acids: CASSIKSNNQPQHF. The CDR3 DNA sequence: TGTGCCAGTAGTATCAAGTCTAATAATCAGCCCCAGCATTTT. The chain employs TRBV19 and TRBJ1-5; D gene uncertain. The ends were cut back, 3 bases at V and 4 bases at J, with 10 bases in the middle. This CDR3 is built from 14 residues. Germline V gives CDR1 LNHDA, CDR2 SQIVND (reference sequence).

The V gene is TRBV7-2, the J gene TRBJ2-5, with a weak D call TRBD2 (5 bases). This CDR3 spans 14 amino acids. V lost 5 bases, J lost 5 bases, and 15 bases lay in between. The germline V gene encodes CDR1 SGHTA and CDR2 FQGNSA. The CDR3 DNA follows: TGTGCCAGCAGCCCTAAACTAGTCTCGGAGACCCAGTACTTC. Its translation: CASSPKLVSETQYF.

The rearrangement uses TRBV7-8 and TRBJ1-2, with 12 bases matching TRBD1. CDR1 and CDR2 (germline): SGHVS, FQNEAQ. This CDR3 comprises 16 residues. V lost 4 bases to trimming and J lost 8 bases; unmatched junction nucleotides: 11. The CDR3 loop reads CASSSLPGQGARGYTF. The CDR3 nucleotides are TGTGCCAGCAGCTCCTTACCGGGACAGGGGGCGCGGGGCTACACCTTC.

This chain connects TRBV5-8 to TRBJ1-5; maybe TRBD1 (6 bases). Trimming left V 4 bases short and J 6 bases short, with 17 bases between. This CDR3 has 15 amino acids. Per the germline V gene, CDR1 is SGHTS and CDR2 is YDEGEE. The CDR3 coding sequence is TGTGCCAGCAGCGCGAATTCAGGGGCCGGTCAGCCCCAGCATTTT. The encoded protein is CASSANSGAGQPQHF.

This sequence joins TRBV20-1 and TRBJ1-5, with a tentative D call TRBD1 (6 bases). There are 13 residues in the CDR3. Trimming shortened V by 4 bases and J by 5 bases, and 12 bases separated the two germline ends. Germline CDR1 reads DFQATT; CDR2 reads SNEGSKA (reference sequence). CDR3 loop: CSAIDRPHQPQHF. Written as DNA, the CDR3 is TGCAGTGCTATTGACAGGCCTCATCAGCCCCAGCATTTT.

The gene calls are TRBV24-1 and TRBJ2-1, with TRBD2 matching 8 bases. The germline V gene encodes CDR1 KGHDR and CDR2 SFDVKD. The CDR3 has 18 residues. Germline trimming cut 4 bases from V and 2 bases from J; bases unmatched to any gene: 12. The CDR3 coding sequence is TGTGCCACCAGTGACCGAAGCGGCCGCGGGGGGACCTACAATGAGCAGTTCTTC. Translated: CATSDRSGRGGTYNEQFF.

V gene TRBV7-2 combines with J gene TRBJ2-1; a possible D gene is TRBD1 (6 bases). Germline CDR1 SGHTA, CDR2 FQGNSA. The germline V and J ends were trimmed by 3 bases and 5 bases, with 11 bases remaining between them. There are 14 residues in the CDR3. The CDR3 protein is CASSFPAGDNEQFF. The CDR3 DNA reads as TGTGCCAGCAGCTTCCCTGCAGGGGACAATGAGCAGTTCTTC.

The rearrangement uses TRBV29-1 and TRBJ2-1; 8 nucleotides agree with TRBD2. The CDR3 covers 14 residues. CDR1 is SQVTM, CDR2 ANQGSEA, per germline. The ends lost 5 bases at V and 6 bases at J; junction bases unmatched: 9. CDR3 coding DNA: TGCAGCGTTCGATGGCGGGAGGTTAGCAATGAGCAGTTCTTC. Protein sequence: CSVRWREVSNEQFF.

This chain links TRBV6-6 with TRBJ2-1; TRBD2 agrees at 7 bases. The CDR3 covers 20 residues. Germline CDR1 MNHNY, CDR2 SVGAGI (reference sequence). Trimming at V came to 5 bases and at J to 0 bases, leaving 19 bases not matched to a gene. CDR3 nucleotide sequence: TGTGCCAGCAGTCCCCATGTGCGTTTGGTAGCGGGCAGCTCCTACAATGAGCAGTTCTTC. It encodes CASSPHVRLVAGSSYNEQFF.

This sequence joins TRBV5-6 and TRBJ2-7, with a possible D match to TRBD2 (5 bases). Deletions cut 2 bases from V and 0 bases from J, with 12 bases between. Looked up from germline, CDR1 is SGHDT and CDR2 is YYEEEE. The CDR3 runs to 15 residues. For the CDR3, the DNA is TGTGCCAGCAGCTTTCGGGCGGGTGCCTCCTACGAGCAGTACTTC. Protein sequence: CASSFRAGASYEQYF. Variable domain in full (rest from reference TRBV5-6 and TRBJ2-7): DAGVTQSPTHLIKTRGQQVTLRCSPKSGHDTVSWYQQALGQGPQFIFQYYEEEERQRGNFPDRFSGHQFPNYSSELNVNALLLGDSALYLCASSFRAGASYEQYFGPGTRLTVT.

This clone was observed a few times. The chain couples TRBV9 to TRBJ2-7, with 8 positions matching TRBD1. The germline V gene has CDR1 SGDLS and CDR2 YYNGEE. The CDR3 contains 14 residues. The trim removed 3 bases at V and 4 bases at J, leaving 6 bases unmatched. CDR3 DNA sequence: TGTGCCAGCAGCGCCCAGGGGGCGCCTTACGAGCAGTACTTC. Translation: CASSAQGAPYEQYF. The full variable domain, rest sourced from reference TRBV9 and TRBJ2-7, is DSGVTQTPKHLITATGQRVTLRCSPRSGDLSVYWYQQSLDQGLQFLIQYYNGEERAKGNILERFSAQQFPDLHSELNLSSLELGDSALYFCASSAQGAPYEQYFGPGTRLTVT.

The chain employs TRBV18 and TRBJ1-2; TRBD1 agrees at 9 bases. The CDR3 has 13 amino acids. Looked up from germline, CDR1 is KGHSH and CDR2 is LQKENI. The trim removed 3 bases at V and 6 bases at J, leaving 2 bases unmatched. CDR3 sequence: CASSPGQGDGYTF. CDR3 DNA sequence: TGTGCCAGCTCACCGGGACAGGGTGATGGCTACACCTTC.

This chain links TRBV6-5 with TRBJ1-1; D unclear. The length of the CDR3 is 11 residues. The V gene lost 6 bases and the J gene lost 3 bases, with 5 bases spanning the gap. The V gene's germline CDR1 is MNHEY and CDR2 SVGAGI. The CDR3 sequence is CASSSYTEAFF. The CDR3 DNA reads TGTGCCAGCAGCTCCTACACTGAAGCTTTCTTT.

This chain links TRBV5-4 with TRBJ2-2; 7 nucleotides agree with TRBD1. Germline-derived CDR1 and CDR2 are SGHNT and YYREEE (reference sequence). Trimming took 5 bases from V and 0 from J; bases not matched to a gene: 4. The CDR3 runs 15 residues. The DNA of the CDR3 is TGTGCCAGCAGATCGGGGACAGCGAACACCGGGGAGCTGTTTTTT. Protein: CASRSGTANTGELFF.

The chain carries TRBV15 and TRBJ2-1; 10 nucleotides agree with TRBD2. The CDR3 is 15 residues long. Germline CDR1 reads LNHNV; CDR2 reads YYDKDF (reference sequence). V shed 8 bases, J shed 1 base, and the junction held 5 bases outside the gene matches. CDR3 amino acids: CATASGRRSYNEQFF. The CDR3 DNA reads TGTGCCACCGCTAGCGGGAGAAGGTCCTACAATGAGCAGTTCTTC.

The gene calls are TRBV5-6 and TRBJ1-2, with D maybe TRBD1 (5 bases). The CDR3 has 13 residues. CDR1 SGHDT and CDR2 YYEEEE come from the germline V gene. The ends were cut back, 0 bases at V and 6 bases at J, with 9 bases in the middle. The CDR3 is CASSLAGSDGYTF. CDR3 nucleotide sequence: TGTGCCAGCAGCTTGGCAGGGTCGGATGGCTACACCTTC.

The CDR3 protein is CASSYESSYNSPLHF. CDR3 nucleotides: TGTGCCAGCAGTTACGAGAGCTCCTATAATTCACCCCTCCACTTT. This rearrangement joins TRBV27 to TRBJ1-6, with D unclear. The CDR3 covers 15 residues. V was trimmed by 4 bases and J by 0 bases, leaving 7 bases between them. CDR1 is MNHEY and CDR2 is SMNVEV in the germline V gene (reference sequence).

This sequence joins TRBV28 and TRBJ1-2, with D possibly TRBD1 on 5 matching bases. The CDR3 extends over 13 amino acids. Per the germline V gene, CDR1 is MDHEN and CDR2 is SYDVKM. V shed 9 bases and J shed 8 bases, with 19 bases lying between them. The CDR3 DNA is TGTGCCAGAAAGTCCGCGACAGTAGCCGGCTACACCTTC. Its protein is CARKSATVAGYTF.